The T cell receptor beta chain described here comes from a study of cytomegalovirus exposure and HLA in healthy donors. General observations from the study: The study assumed roughly uniform donor sequencing depth for presence/absence analyses. Per a later analysis, HLA-associated TCR beta chains showed more clonal expansion than other, equally common TCR beta chains. A list of approximately 160 TCR beta chains associated with cytomegalovirus was given.

All donors participated as healthy donors of bone marrow. The CDR3 is 13 residues long. V was pared by 1 base and J by 2 bases, with 3 bases between. Germline V gene lookup returns CDR1 SGHRS and CDR2 YFSETQ. PCR amplification relied on 60 Vbeta primers (plus 13 Jbeta primers). Sequencing was performed with immunoSEQ multiplex PCR; in TCRdb, only in-frame clones are kept and a portion is missing. The sample consists of about 130,000 clones, approximately 61% of them appearing once. Comments on this clone: Its antigen is currently unknown.

This clonotype was sampled from a man between 25 and 39 years old in good health and CMV-seropositive. The chain employs TRBV5-1 and TRBJ2-2, with D hard to call. Sequencing input: PBMCs. The CDR3 is CASSLYNTGELFF. CDR3 DNA: TGCGCCAGCAGCTTGTATAACACCGGGGAGCTGTTTTTT.